Shown below are 26 T cell receptor beta chains from a single sample sequenced in a study of blood T cell repertoires in COVID-19. Produced via immunoSEQ multiplex PCR; TCRdb's table is partial and in-frame only. The sample lists roughly 59,000 clones, approximately 78% occurring once. Sequencing was carried out using peripheral blood. Receptors originate from a man older than 75 with acute or convalescent COVID-19.

The rearrangement uses TRBV3-1 (or the pseudogene TRBV3-2) and TRBJ1-2; D perhaps matches TRBD1 (6 bases). The CDR3 contains 15 residues. Trimming pared 4 bases from V and 5 bases from J, leaving 17 bases between. In germline, CDR1 is LGHDT, CDR2 YNNKEL (reference sequence). The CDR3 DNA sequence: TGTGCCAGCAGCCCCGGTGACAGGCCGGGGTATGGCTACACCTTC. Protein product: CASSPGDRPGYGYTF.

The table lists this clone with a few counts. This chain uses TRBV6-1 with TRBJ1-2; possible D gene TRBD1, 5 bases. The germline gives CDR1 MNHNS, CDR2 SASEGT. The CDR3 runs 14 residues. V lost 1 base and J 7 bases, leaving 13 bases between the germline ends. The DNA of the CDR3 is TGTGCCAGCAGTGAAGGTTCAGGGTACATTGGCTACACCTTC. Protein: CASSEGSGYIGYTF.

This chain connects TRBV18 to TRBJ1-2; D unclear. Between the trimmed V and J ends, which lost 5 bases and 0 bases, there was a span of 10 bases. The CDR3 runs 14 residues. Germline CDR1 KGHSH, CDR2 LQKENI. This CDR3 reads CASSAPGTNYGYTF. The DNA of the CDR3 is TGTGCCAGCTCAGCTCCGGGTACTAACTATGGCTACACCTTC.

In DNA, the CDR3 is TGTGCCATCAGTGAATCAAATCAGCCCCAGCATTTT. This translates into CAISESNQPQHF. The chain recombines TRBV10-3 with TRBJ1-5; D ambiguous. CDR3 length: 12 residues. CDR1 and CDR2 (germline): ENHRY, SYGVKD. V dropped 3 bases and J dropped 4 bases, with 4 bases sitting between them.

V and J are TRBV6-1 and TRBJ2-3; 10 bases map to TRBD2. Germline CDR1 and CDR2: MNHNS and SASEGT. CDR3 size: 17 residues. Trimming took 1 base from V and 3 from J; bases not matched to a gene: 7. This CDR3 reads CASSEGASGRGTDTQYF. The CDR3 DNA is TGTGCCAGCAGTGAAGGGGCTAGCGGGAGAGGAACAGATACGCAGTATTTT.

V gene TRBV29-1 combines with J gene TRBJ2-1; the match to TRBD1 covers 7 bases. The CDR3 runs to 14 residues. Germline V gene data show CDR1 as SQVTM and CDR2 as ANQGSEA. Germline trimming cut 1 base from V and 12 bases from J; bases unmatched to any gene: 12. The CDR3 bases are TGCAGCGTTGAAGTGAGGGGGCCGCCCCTACCGCAGTTCTTC. Translating it yields CSVEVRGPPLPQFF.

The gene calls are TRBV28 and TRBJ2-5, with a weak D call TRBD1 (6 bases). The CDR3 is made up of 20 amino acids. V was shortened by 1 base and J by 1 base, with 25 bases between the two germline ends. The germline gives CDR1 MDHEN, CDR2 SYDVKM. CDR3 region: CASSLFGRGRTGRSQETQYF. The CDR3, as DNA: TGTGCCAGCAGTTTATTTGGCCGAGGGCGAACAGGGCGGTCCCAAGAGACCCAGTACTTC.

The V gene is TRBV19, the J gene TRBJ1-1, with TRBD1 identical over 7 bases. Losses at the gene ends were 10 bases for V and 6 bases for J; bases not matched to a gene: 23. The germline gives CDR1 LNHDA, CDR2 SQIVND (reference sequence). The CDR3 runs 17 residues. As DNA, the CDR3 is TGTGCCACCGAGGGACCCACGACAGGGAGAGGGAGATCTGAAGCTTTCTTT. As protein: CATEGPTTGRGRSEAFF.

With regard to this clone: The junction and the germline gene differ at one end; a read error may be behind it. V usage is TRBV7-7 and J usage is TRBJ2-3, with 11 bases aligning to TRBD2. CDR3 length: 16 amino acids. Germline CDR1 and CDR2: SSHAT and FNYEAQ (reference sequence). In DNA form, the CDR3 reads TGTGCTAGCAGCTTGGGACTAGCGGCCGGGAGGGATACGCAGTATTTT. Translating gives CASSLGLAAGRDTQYF.

The chain employs TRBV24-1 and TRBJ2-2; tentative D call: TRBD1 (6 bases). From germline, CDR1 is KGHDR and CDR2 SFDVKD. V was pared by 7 bases and J by 2 bases, with 10 bases between. The CDR3 runs 14 residues. CDR3 loop: CATSRTDNTGELFF. CDR3 bases: TGTGCCACCAGCAGGACAGATAACACCGGGGAGCTGTTTTTT.

This chain connects TRBV29-1 to TRBJ1-1; a possible D gene is TRBD1 (5 bases). The germline CDR1 and CDR2 sequences are SQVTM and ANQGSEA. This CDR3 contains 12 residues. Trimming took off 2 bases at V and 4 bases at J, with 8 bases between the two ends. DNA for the CDR3: TGCAGCGTTGAATCGGGGGGCACTGAAGCTTTCTTT. This translates into CSVESGGTEAFF. Using reference TRBV29-1 and TRBJ1-1 for the parts outside the CDR3, the full variable domain is SAVISQKPSRDICQRGTSLTIQCQVDSQVTMMFWYRQQPGQSLTLIATANQGSEATYESGFVIDKFPISRPNLTFSTLTVSNMSPEDSSIYLCSVESGGTEAFFGQGTRLTVV.

This chain connects TRBV6-5 to TRBJ2-7; 10 positions agree with TRBD2. V trimming: 0 bases; J trimming: 3 bases; junction bases outside the gene matches: 5. This CDR3 spans 16 amino acids. Germline V gene lookup returns CDR1 MNHEY and CDR2 SVGAGI. This CDR3 is CASSYSGTSVGYEQYF. CDR3 nucleotide sequence: TGTGCCAGCAGTTACTCCGGGACTAGCGTTGGCTACGAGCAGTACTTC.

This rearrangement joins TRBV5-1 to TRBJ1-6; D gene uncertain. The germline V gene encodes CDR1 SGHRS and CDR2 YFSETQ. The CDR3 has 15 amino acids. Trimming left V 0 bases short and J 4 bases short, with 8 bases between. The CDR3 loop reads CASSLAPFYNSPLHF. Written as DNA, the CDR3 is TGCGCCAGCAGCTTGGCCCCCTTTTATAATTCACCCCTCCACTTT.

The V and J genes are TRBV24-1 and TRBJ2-5, with a weak D call TRBD2 (6 bases). This CDR3 is 13 amino acids long. The germline V and J ends were trimmed by 9 bases and 3 bases, with 13 bases remaining between them. Germline CDR1 is KGHDR and CDR2 is SFDVKD. The CDR3: CATGDGGKETQYF. The CDR3 DNA follows: TGTGCCACCGGCGATGGGGGGAAAGAGACCCAGTACTTC.

V gene TRBV5-1 combines with J gene TRBJ1-2; D gene ambiguous. V was cut by 4 bases and J by 8 bases, with 21 bases left in between. Per the germline V gene, CDR1 is SGHRS and CDR2 is YFSETQ. This CDR3 contains 15 residues. The CDR3 bases are TGCGCCAGCAGCCCTGATTATGATAAGTACACCGGCTACACCTTC. It codes for CASSPDYDKYTGYTF.

This clone appeared once. This chain connects TRBV6-5 to TRBJ2-7; weak D call: TRBD2 (6 bases). The ends were cut back, 9 bases at V and 1 base at J, with 16 bases in the middle. The CDR3 is 14 residues long. Germline V CDR1 and CDR2: MNHEY, SVGAGI. The CDR3 sequence is CASQLAPASYEQYF. The CDR3, as DNA: TGTGCCAGTCAACTAGCCCCGGCATCCTACGAGCAGTACTTC.

The chain links TRBV2 to TRBJ2-3, with 8 nucleotides matching TRBD2. The CDR3 has 16 residues. The V gene end was trimmed by 4 bases and the J gene end by 1 base; junction bases not matched to a gene: 7. Per germline, CDR1 SNHLY and CDR2 FYNNEI. CDR3 nucleotides: TGTGCCAGCAGTGTCGGGCTAGCGGGTGGCACAGATACGCAGTATTTT. Protein product: CASSVGLAGGTDTQYF.

This rearrangement joins TRBV7-3 to TRBJ1-1; TRBD1 matches 7 bases. Germline V gene lookup returns CDR1 SGHTA and CDR2 FQGTGA. This CDR3 comprises 15 residues. V dropped 3 bases and J dropped 5; count of bases not matched to a gene: 9. DNA of the CDR3: TGTGCCAGCAGCTTGGACCCGACAGGGAGGACTGAAGCTTTCTTT. It is translated as CASSLDPTGRTEAFF.

This clone came up a few times. The chain is built from TRBV6-2 or TRBV6-3 and TRBJ2-1; 8 bases agree with TRBD2. Germline V gene data show CDR1 as MNHEY and CDR2 as SVGEGT. Germline trimming cut 2 bases from V and 7 bases from J; bases unmatched to any gene: 25. CDR3 size: 21 residues. CDR3 region: CASSYVPWSSGYVLASNEQFF. Written as DNA, the CDR3 is TGTGCCAGCAGTTACGTACCCTGGTCTAGCGGGTACGTATTGGCGTCGAATGAGCAGTTCTTC.

Of note for this clone: Other nucleotide sequences from this sample produce the same CDR3. The chain links TRBV5-8 to TRBJ2-2; D might be TRBD1 (6 bases). V lost 4 bases, J lost 2 bases, and 12 bases lay in between. Germline CDR1 and CDR2: SGHTS and YDEGEE. The CDR3 loop spans 15 amino acids. CDR3 in amino acids: CASSTGTTNTGELFF. The CDR3, as DNA: TGTGCCAGCAGCACCGGGACAACAAACACCGGGGAGCTGTTTTTT.

The CDR3 bases are TGTGCCAGTAGATGCGACAGGGGGCGTGAGACCCAGTACTTC. It yields the protein CASRCDRGRETQYF. The chain links TRBV19 to TRBJ2-5; 10 bases line up with TRBD1. Germline CDR1 is LNHDA and CDR2 is SQIVND (reference sequence). CDR3 length equals 14 residues. The V segment lost 6 bases and the J segment 5 bases; nucleotides outside the gene matches: 6. The full variable domain, completed using reference TRBV19 and TRBJ2-5, is DGGITQSPKYLFRKEGQNVTLSCEQNLNHDAMYWYRQDPGQGLRLIYYSQIVNDFQKGDIAEGYSVSREKKESFPLTVTSAQKNPTAFYLCASRCDRGRETQYFGPGTRLLVL.

This rearrangement joins TRBV10-3 to TRBJ2-2, with D tentatively TRBD2 (6 bases). Germline CDR1 reads ENHRY; CDR2 reads SYGVKD. CDR3 length: 14 residues. V was cut by 5 bases and J by 5 bases, with 12 bases left in between. For the CDR3, the DNA is TGTGCCATCAGTCGGGACTCGGAAACCGGGGAGCTGTTTTTT. Its translation is CAISRDSETGELFF.

V is TRBV25-1 and J is TRBJ2-3, with 10 nucleotides matching TRBD2. Germline CDR1 reads MGHDK; CDR2 reads SYGVNS. J gave up 0 bases and V 4 bases, and 4 bases lay outside the gene matches. The length of the CDR3 is 16 residues. The CDR3 protein is CASSAAGGFSTDTQYF. The DNA for the CDR3 is TGTGCCAGCAGTGCAGCGGGGGGGTTTAGCACAGATACGCAGTATTTT.

A single count supports this clone. The gene calls are TRBV7-2 and TRBJ1-1; D is ambiguous. Germline values: CDR1 SGHTA, CDR2 FQGNSA. The CDR3 is made up of 13 amino acids. Trimming stripped 5 bases from V and 10 bases from J, with 17 bases between. Here the CDR3 reads CASSLTQWSGAFF. The DNA for the CDR3 is TGTGCCAGCAGCCTCACGCAGTGGAGCGGAGCTTTCTTT.

V usage is TRBV11-3 and J usage is TRBJ2-5, with TRBD1 as a possible D gene (6 bases). Trimming took off 0 bases at V and 5 bases at J, with 13 bases between the two ends. The CDR3 is 15 amino acids. CDR1 and CDR2 from the germline V gene are SGHNT and YENEEA. CDR3 loop: CASSLDGQGRETQYF. The CDR3, as DNA: TGTGCCAGCAGCTTAGATGGCCAGGGGCGGGAGACCCAGTACTTC. Looking up the rest from reference TRBV11-3 and TRBJ2-5 gives the full variable domain: EAGVVQSPRYKIIEKKQPVAFWCNPISGHNTLYWYLQNLGQGPELLIRYENEEAVDDSQLPKDRFSAERLKGVDSTLKIQPAELGDSAVYLCASSLDGQGRETQYFGPGTRLLVL.

The chain uses TRBV7-2 and TRBJ1-5; no clear D. Germline CDR1 and CDR2: SGHTA and FQGNSA. Trimming pared 6 bases from V and 0 bases from J, leaving 9 bases between. The CDR3 runs to 14 residues. In DNA form, the CDR3 reads TGTGCCAGCAGGCTCGGGTATAGCAATCAGCCCCAGCATTTT. As protein: CASRLGYSNQPQHF.